This is a list of T cell receptor beta chains from one sample in a study of shared clonotypes between healthy human individuals. TCRdb keeps only in-frame clones here, not all; method: immunoSEQ multiplex PCR. The table has about 590,000 clones, around 95% seen once. The sequenced sample was naive CD8+ T cells sorted from blood. Receptors were obtained from a woman aged 30 to 39 in good health. Each CDR3 is given with its conserved first and last residue. A D gene is named only where the DNA matches it firmly. Clone size is shown for a subset of rows, as once, few, many or a class of expanded clone.

TRBJ2-3,TRBD2,TRBV5-6,NA,CASRISGRNADTQYF,TGTGCCAGCAGGATTAGCGGGAGAAACGCAGATACGCAGTATTTT
TRBJ2-4,TRBD1,TRBV7-8,NA,CASSIGQGRNIQYF,TGTGCCAGCAGCATCGGACAGGGAAGGAACATTCAGTACTTC
TRBJ2-2,NA,TRBV5-4,NA,CASSSPGLPNTGELFF,TGTGCCAGCAGCTCGCCGGGACTCCCGAACACCGGGGAGCTGTTTTTT
TRBJ1-4,NA,TRBV13,NA,CASSSVGGINEKLFF,TGTGCCAGCAGTTCTGTGGGCGGGATTAATGAAAAACTGTTTTTT
TRBJ2-7,TRBD2,TRBV10-2,NA,CASSDGTSGRASYEQYF,TGCGCCAGCAGTGACGGGACTAGCGGGAGGGCATCCTACGAGCAGTACTTC
TRBJ2-7,TRBD1,TRBV7-6,once,CASSPADRTGSYEQYF,TGTGCCAGCAGCCCAGCGGACCGGACAGGGTCTTACGAGCAGTACTTC
TRBJ2-2,NA,TRBV28,NA,CASSSPSVNTGELFF,TGTGCCAGCAGCTCGCCTAGCGTTAACACCGGGGAGCTGTTTTTT
TRBJ2-1,NA,TRBV27,NA,CASSLLYGGHEQFF,TGTGCCAGCAGTTTACTGTATGGGGGCCATGAGCAGTTCTTC
TRBJ1-5,NA,TRBV5-4,NA,CASSLSGGPQHF,TGTGCCAGCAGCTTGTCAGGCGGGCCCCAGCATTTT
TRBJ1-3,NA,TRBV14,NA,CASSQGRGWTYTIYF,TGTGCCAGCAGCCAGGGCAGAGGCTGGACTTACACCATATATTTT
TRBJ2-2,NA,TRBV19,NA,CASSERFFAGELFF,TGTGCCAGTAGTGAGCGGTTTTTCGCCGGGGAGCTGTTTTTT
TRBJ2-1,NA,TRBV27,NA,CASSATGASYNEQFF,TGTGCCAGCAGTGCGACAGGTGCGAGCTACAATGAGCAGTTCTTC
TRBJ1-2,NA,TRBV6-5,NA,CASTTSTGTNYGYTF,TGTGCCAGCACTACCTCCACCGGTACTAACTATGGCTACACCTTC
TRBJ2-7,TRBD2,TRBV27,NA,CASSLQGGRVDEQYF,TGTGCCAGCAGTCTCCAGGGCGGGAGGGTTGACGAGCAGTACTTC
TRBJ1-5,NA,TRBV28,NA,CASSLHLKRTGQPQHF,TGTGCCAGCAGTTTACACCTAAAGAGAACCGGACAGCCCCAGCATTTT
TRBJ2-1,NA,TRBV15,NA,CATSRDRAEEQFF,TGTGCCACCAGCAGAGATAGGGCGGAGGAGCAGTTCTTC
TRBJ1-1,TRBD1,TRBV19,NA,CASTDRATEAFF,TGTGCCAGTACGGACAGGGCGACTGAAGCTTTCTTT
TRBJ2-3,NA,TRBV9,NA,CASSVGGDQSHTQYF,TGTGCCAGCAGCGTTGGAGGGGACCAGAGTCATACGCAGTATTTT
TRBJ1-1,TRBD1,TRBV28,NA,CASSSGQGGYQGYFEAFF,TGTGCCAGCAGTTCGGGACAGGGGGGTTACCAGGGGTACTTTGAAGCTTTCTTT
TRBJ1-5,NA,TRBV4-1,NA,CASSQVGQAGGPQHF,TGCGCCAGCAGCCAAGTCGGTCAGGCAGGCGGGCCCCAGCATTTT
TRBJ2-7,NA,TRBV5-4,NA,CASSRFDSYEQYF,TGTGCCAGCAGCCGCTTCGACAGCTACGAGCAGTACTTC
TRBJ2-1,TRBD2,TRBV27,NA,CASRIGLAGGREYNEQFF,TGTGCCAGCCGGATCGGACTAGCGGGAGGGCGAGAGTACAATGAGCAGTTCTTC
TRBJ1-2,NA,TRBV1,NA,CTSSHGNYGDQRDGYTF,TGCACCAGCAGCCACGGAAATTACGGCGATCAACGGGATGGCTACACCTTC
TRBJ2-2,NA,TRBV12-5,NA,CASGFATGELFF,TGTGCTAGTGGTTTTGCCACCGGGGAGCTGTTTTTT
TRBJ2-2,TRBD1,TRBV19,NA,CASRSRDRGPNTGELFF,TGTGCCAGTAGGAGCCGGGACAGGGGTCCGAACACCGGGGAGCTGTTTTTT
TRBJ2-7,NA,TRBV11-3,NA,CASSLGTGWAYEQYF,TGTGCCAGCAGCTTAGGTACGGGTTGGGCCTACGAGCAGTACTTC
TRBJ2-2,NA,TRBV7-9,NA,CASSLERRAGELFF,TGTGCCAGCAGCTTAGAACGGAGGGCCGGGGAGCTGTTTTTT
TRBJ2-7,NA,TRBV7-9,NA,CASSRTGYEQYF,TGTGCCAGCAGCAGAACAGGGTACGAGCAGTACTTC
TRBJ2-7,NA,TRBV28,NA,CASRIYVASYEQYF,TGTGCCAGCAGAATCTACGTCGCCTCCTACGAGCAGTACTTC
TRBJ1-1,NA,TRBV2,few,CASRNTEAFF,TGTGCCAGCAGGAACACTGAAGCTTTCTTT
TRBJ2-1,TRBD2,TRBV5-1,NA,CASSLKRDLYNEQFF,TGCGCCAGCAGCTTGAAGCGGGACTTGTACAATGAGCAGTTCTTC
TRBJ2-7,TRBD2,TRBV27,NA,CASSSAGREGYEQYF,TGTGCCAGCAGTTCCGCTGGGCGGGAGGGCTACGAGCAGTACTTC